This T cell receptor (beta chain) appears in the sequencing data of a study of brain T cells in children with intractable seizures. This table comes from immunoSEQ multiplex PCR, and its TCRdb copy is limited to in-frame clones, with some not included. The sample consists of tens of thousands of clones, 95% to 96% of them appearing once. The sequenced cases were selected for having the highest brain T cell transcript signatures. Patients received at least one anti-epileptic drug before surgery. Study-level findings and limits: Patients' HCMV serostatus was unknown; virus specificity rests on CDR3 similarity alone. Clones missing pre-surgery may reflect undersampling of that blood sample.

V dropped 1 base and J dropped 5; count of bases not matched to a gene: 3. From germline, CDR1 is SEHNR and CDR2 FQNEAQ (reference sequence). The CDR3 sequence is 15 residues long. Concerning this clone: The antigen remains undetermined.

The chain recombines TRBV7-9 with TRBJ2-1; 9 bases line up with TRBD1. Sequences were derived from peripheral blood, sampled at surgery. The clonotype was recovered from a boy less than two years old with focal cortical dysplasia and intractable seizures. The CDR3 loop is CASSLGDRANNEQFF. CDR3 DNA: TGTGCCAGCAGCTTAGGGGACAGGGCCAACAATGAGCAGTTCTTC. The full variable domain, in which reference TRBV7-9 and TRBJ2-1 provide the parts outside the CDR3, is DTGVSQNPRHKITKRGQNVTFRCDPISEHNRLYWYRQTLGQGPEFLTYFQNEAQLEKSRLLSDRFSAERPKGSFSTLEIQRTEQGDSAMYLCASSLGDRANNEQFFGPGTRLTVL.